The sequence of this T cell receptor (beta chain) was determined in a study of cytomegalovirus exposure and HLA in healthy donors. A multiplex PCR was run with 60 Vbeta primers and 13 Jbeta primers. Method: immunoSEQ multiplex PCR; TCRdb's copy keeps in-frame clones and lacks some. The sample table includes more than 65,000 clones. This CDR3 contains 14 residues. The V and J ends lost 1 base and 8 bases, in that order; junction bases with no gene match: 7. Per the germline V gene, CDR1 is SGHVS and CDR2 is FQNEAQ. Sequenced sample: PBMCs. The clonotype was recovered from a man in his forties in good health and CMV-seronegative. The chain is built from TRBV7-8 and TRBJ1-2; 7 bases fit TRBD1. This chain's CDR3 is CASSLETGYKGYTF. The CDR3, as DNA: TGTGCCAGCAGCTTAGAGACAGGGTATAAGGGCTACACCTTC.